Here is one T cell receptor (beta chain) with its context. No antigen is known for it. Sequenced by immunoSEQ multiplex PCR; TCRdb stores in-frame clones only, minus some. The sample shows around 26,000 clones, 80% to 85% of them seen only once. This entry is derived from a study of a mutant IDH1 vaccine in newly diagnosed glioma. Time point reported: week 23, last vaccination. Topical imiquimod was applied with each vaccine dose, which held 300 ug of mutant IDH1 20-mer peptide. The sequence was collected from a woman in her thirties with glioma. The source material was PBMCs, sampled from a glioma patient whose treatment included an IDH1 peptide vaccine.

CDR3 loop: CASSRDFSHEQYF. The DNA for the CDR3 is TGTGCCAGCAGCCGCGACTTCAGCCACGAGCAGTACTTC. V is TRBV7-2 and J is TRBJ2-7; D is uncertain. This CDR3 region has 13 residues. CDR1 SGHTA and CDR2 FQGNSA come from the germline V gene. V lost 5 bases and J 5 bases, leaving 13 bases between the germline ends.